This TCR beta chain was identified during a study of T cells in Graves' hyperthyroidism and ophthalmopathy. The study, taken as a whole, reports: From stable hyperthyroidism, ophthalmopathy was separated by a 13 V-J model.

No ophthalmopathy progression within 18 months constituted stable Graves' hyperthyroidism. Patients aged 18 to 65 had newly diagnosed hyperthyroidism that had lasted under 2 months. Clinicians diagnosed patients from clinical symptoms, serum thyroxine and TRAb, thyroid ultrasound and orbital computed tomography. Only a few counts were recorded for this clonotype. Its specificity is not known. Amplified TCR beta CDR3 regions came from RNA transcripts. Using the HTBI primer set, a first-round RT-PCR was run on the TCR CDR3. A single record per CDR3 protein comes from TCRdb applying MiXCR to the multiplex PCR reads. The table records fewer than 400,000 distinct CDR3 sequences, around a quarter of them present only once. The trim removed 6 bases at V and 4 bases at J, leaving 9 bases unmatched. The CDR3 has 15 amino acids. Germline CDR1 is LNHDA and CDR2 is SQIVND (reference sequence).

The TCR comes from a man over 45 with Graves' hyperthyroidism. V and J are TRBV19 and TRBJ1-2; 9 positions agree with TRBD1. The sample taken for sequencing was blood. CDR3 loop: CASSSRGQGGYGYTF. The DNA for the CDR3 is TGTGCCAGTAGCTCTCGGGGACAGGGAGGCTATGGCTACACCTTC.